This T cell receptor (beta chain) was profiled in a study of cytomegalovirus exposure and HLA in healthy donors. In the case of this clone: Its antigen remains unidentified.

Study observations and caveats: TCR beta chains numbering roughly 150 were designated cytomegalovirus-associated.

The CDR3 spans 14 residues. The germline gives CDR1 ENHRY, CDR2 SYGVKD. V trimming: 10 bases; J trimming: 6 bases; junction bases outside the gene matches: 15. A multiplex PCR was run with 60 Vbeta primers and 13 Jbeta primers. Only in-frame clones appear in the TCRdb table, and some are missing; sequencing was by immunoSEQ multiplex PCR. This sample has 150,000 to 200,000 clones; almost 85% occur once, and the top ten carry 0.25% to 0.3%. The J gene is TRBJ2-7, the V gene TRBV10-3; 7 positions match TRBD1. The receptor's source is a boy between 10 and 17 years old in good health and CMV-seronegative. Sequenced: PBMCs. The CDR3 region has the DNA TGTGCCAGCCATGGGACAGCTGCCCCTCTCGAGCAGTACTTC. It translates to CASHGTAAPLEQYF.